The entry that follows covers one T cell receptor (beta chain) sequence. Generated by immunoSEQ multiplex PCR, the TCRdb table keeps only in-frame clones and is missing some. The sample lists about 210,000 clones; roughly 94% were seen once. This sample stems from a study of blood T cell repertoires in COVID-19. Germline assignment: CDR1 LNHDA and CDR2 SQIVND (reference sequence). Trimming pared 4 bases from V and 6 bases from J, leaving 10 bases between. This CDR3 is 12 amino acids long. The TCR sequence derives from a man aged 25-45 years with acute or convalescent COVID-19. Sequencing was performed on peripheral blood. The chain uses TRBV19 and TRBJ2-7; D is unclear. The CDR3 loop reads CASSKAPGEQYF. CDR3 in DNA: TGTGCCAGTAGTAAGGCCCCGGGCGAGCAGTACTTC.